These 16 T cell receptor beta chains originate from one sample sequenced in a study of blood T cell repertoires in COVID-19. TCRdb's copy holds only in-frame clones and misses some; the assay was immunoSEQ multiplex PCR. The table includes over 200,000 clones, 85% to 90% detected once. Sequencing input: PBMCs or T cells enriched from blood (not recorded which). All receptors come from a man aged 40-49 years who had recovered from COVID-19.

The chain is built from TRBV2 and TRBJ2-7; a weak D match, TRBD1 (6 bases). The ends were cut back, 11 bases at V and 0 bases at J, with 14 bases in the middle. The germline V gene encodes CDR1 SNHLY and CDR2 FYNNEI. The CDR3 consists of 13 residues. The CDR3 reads CAEHRTDSYEQYF. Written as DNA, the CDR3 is TGTGCCGAGCACCGGACAGACTCCTACGAGCAGTACTTC. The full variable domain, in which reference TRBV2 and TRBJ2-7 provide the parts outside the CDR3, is EPEVTQTPSHQVTQMGQEVILRCVPISNHLYFYWYRQILGQKVEFLVSFYNNEISEKSEIFDDQFSVERPDGSNFTLKIRSTKLEDSAMYFCAEHRTDSYEQYFGPGTRLTVT.

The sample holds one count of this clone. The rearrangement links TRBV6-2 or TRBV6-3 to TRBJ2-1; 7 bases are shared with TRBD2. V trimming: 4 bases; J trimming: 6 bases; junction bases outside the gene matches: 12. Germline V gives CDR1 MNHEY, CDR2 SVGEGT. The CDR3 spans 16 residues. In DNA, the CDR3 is TGTGCCAGCAGTTCACACGAGATACCGGGAGGCAATGAGCAGTTCTTC. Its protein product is CASSSHEIPGGNEQFF.

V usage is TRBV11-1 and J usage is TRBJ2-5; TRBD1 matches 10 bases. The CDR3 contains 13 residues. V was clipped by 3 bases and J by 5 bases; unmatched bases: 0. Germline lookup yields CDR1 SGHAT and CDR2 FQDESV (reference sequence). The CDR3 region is CASSLDRGETQYF. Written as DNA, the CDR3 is TGTGCCAGCAGCTTGGACAGGGGGGAGACCCAGTACTTC.

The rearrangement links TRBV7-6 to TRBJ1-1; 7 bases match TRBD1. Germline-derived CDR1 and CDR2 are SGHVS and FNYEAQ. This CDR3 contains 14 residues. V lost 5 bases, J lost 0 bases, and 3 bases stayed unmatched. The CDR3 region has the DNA TGTGCCAGCAGCCAAGACAGGGTGAACACTGAAGCTTTCTTT. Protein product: CASSQDRVNTEAFF.

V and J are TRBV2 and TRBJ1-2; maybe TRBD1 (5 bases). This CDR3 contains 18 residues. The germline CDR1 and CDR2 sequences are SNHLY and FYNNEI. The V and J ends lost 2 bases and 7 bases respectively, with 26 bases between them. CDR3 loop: CASSERPREGTPRGGYTF. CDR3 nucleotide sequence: TGTGCCAGCAGTGAACGGCCGCGGGAGGGGACTCCCCGGGGTGGCTACACCTTC.

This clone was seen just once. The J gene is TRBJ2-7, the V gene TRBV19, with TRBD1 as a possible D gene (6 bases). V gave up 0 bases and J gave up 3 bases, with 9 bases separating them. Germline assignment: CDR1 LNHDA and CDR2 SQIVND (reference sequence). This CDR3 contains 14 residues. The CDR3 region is CASSIDRGGYEQYF. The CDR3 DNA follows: TGTGCCAGTAGTATAGACAGGGGTGGCTACGAGCAGTACTTC.

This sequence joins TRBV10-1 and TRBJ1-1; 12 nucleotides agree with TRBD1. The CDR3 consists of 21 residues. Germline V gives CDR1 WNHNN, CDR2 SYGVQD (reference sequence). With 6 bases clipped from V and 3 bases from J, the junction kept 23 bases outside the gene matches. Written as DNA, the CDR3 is TGCGCCAGCAGCGGGACAGGGGGCTTTGGGGCCTTTAGAGCCTTGGACACTGAAGCTTTCTTT. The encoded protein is CASSGTGGFGAFRALDTEAFF.

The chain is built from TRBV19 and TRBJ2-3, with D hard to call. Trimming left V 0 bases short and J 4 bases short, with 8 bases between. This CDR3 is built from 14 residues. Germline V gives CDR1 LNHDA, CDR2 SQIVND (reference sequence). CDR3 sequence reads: CASSIERYSDTQYF. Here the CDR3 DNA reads TGTGCCAGTAGTATAGAACGGTATTCAGATACGCAGTATTTT.

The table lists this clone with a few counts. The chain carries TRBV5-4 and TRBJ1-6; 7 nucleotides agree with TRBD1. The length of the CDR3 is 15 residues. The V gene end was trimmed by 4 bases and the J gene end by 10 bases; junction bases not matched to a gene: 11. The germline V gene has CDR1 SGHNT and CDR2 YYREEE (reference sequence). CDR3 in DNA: TGTGCCAGCAGCGTACAGGGACAGAAAAACTCACCCCTCCACTTT. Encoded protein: CASSVQGQKNSPLHF. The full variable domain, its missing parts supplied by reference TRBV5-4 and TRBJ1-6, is ETGVTQSPTHLIKTRGQQVTLRCSSQSGHNTVSWYQQALGQGPQFIFQYYREEENGRGNFPPRFSGLQFPNYSSELNVNALELDDSALYLCASSVQGQKNSPLHFGNGTRLTVT.

CDR3 residues: CASSPGTAANYGYTF. The CDR3 coding sequence is TGTGCCAGCAGCCCGGGGACAGCCGCTAACTATGGCTACACCTTC. The rearrangement joins TRBV7-9 to TRBJ1-2; 7 positions match TRBD1. Germline CDR1 SEHNR, CDR2 FQNEAQ (reference sequence). The CDR3 length is 15 residues. J gave up 0 bases and V 5 bases, and 6 bases lay outside the gene matches.

As DNA, the CDR3 is TGTGCCAGCACGGCTAGCGTCCCCTACGAGCAGTACTTC. Translation gives CASTASVPYEQYF. The genes are TRBV2 and TRBJ2-7; TRBD2 might be the D (6 bases). Trimming cost V 7 bases and J 2 bases, with 12 bases left between them. The CDR3 has 13 residues. The germline V gene encodes CDR1 SNHLY and CDR2 FYNNEI.

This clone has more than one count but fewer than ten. CDR3 residues: CASSFLARGTGELFF. As DNA, the CDR3 is TGTGCCAGCAGTTTTCTGGCCAGGGGTACCGGGGAGCTGTTTTTT. The rearrangement links TRBV28 to TRBJ2-2; a weak D match, TRBD1 (6 bases). Germline V gene data show CDR1 as MDHEN and CDR2 as SYDVKM. The CDR3 sequence is 15 residues long. V shed 3 bases and J shed 5 bases, with 13 bases lying between them. Using reference TRBV28 and TRBJ2-2 for the parts outside the CDR3, the full variable domain is DVKVTQSSRYLVKRTGEKVFLECVQDMDHENMFWYRQDPGLGLRLIYFSYDVKMKEKGDIPEGYSVSREKKERFSLILESASTNQTSMYLCASSFLARGTGELFFGEGSRLTVL.

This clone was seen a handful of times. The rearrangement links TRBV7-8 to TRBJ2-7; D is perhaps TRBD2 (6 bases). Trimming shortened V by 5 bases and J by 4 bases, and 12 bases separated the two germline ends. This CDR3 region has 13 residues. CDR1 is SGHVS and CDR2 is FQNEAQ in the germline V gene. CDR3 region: CASSKRGLYEQYF. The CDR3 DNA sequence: TGTGCCAGCAGCAAAAGAGGACTATACGAGCAGTACTTC.

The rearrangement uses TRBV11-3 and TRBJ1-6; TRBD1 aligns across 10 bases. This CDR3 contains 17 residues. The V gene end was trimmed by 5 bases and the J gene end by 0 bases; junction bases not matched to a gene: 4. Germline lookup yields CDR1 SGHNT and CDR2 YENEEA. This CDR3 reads CASSPGTGVSYNSPLHF. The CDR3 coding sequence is TGTGCCAGCAGCCCAGGGACAGGGGTCTCCTATAATTCACCCCTCCACTTT.

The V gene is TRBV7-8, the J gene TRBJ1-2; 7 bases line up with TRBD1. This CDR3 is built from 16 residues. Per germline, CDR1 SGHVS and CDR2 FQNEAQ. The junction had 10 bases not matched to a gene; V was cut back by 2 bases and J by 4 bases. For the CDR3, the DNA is TGTGCCAGCAGCTTAACGCCGGGACAGACGACCTATGGCTACACCTTC. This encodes CASSLTPGQTTYGYTF.

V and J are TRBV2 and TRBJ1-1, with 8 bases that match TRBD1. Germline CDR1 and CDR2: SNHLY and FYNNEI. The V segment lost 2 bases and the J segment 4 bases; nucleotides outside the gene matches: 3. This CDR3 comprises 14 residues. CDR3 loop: CASSERTGSTEAFF. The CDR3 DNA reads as TGTGCCAGCAGTGAACGGACAGGGAGCACTGAAGCTTTCTTT. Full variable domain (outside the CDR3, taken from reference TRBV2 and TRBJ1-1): EPEVTQTPSHQVTQMGQEVILRCVPISNHLYFYWYRQILGQKVEFLVSFYNNEISEKSEIFDDQFSVERPDGSNFTLKIRSTKLEDSAMYFCASSERTGSTEAFFGQGTRLTVV.